The 18 T cell receptor beta chains below come from one sample, sequenced in a study of vaccination effects on CD4 cells after COVID-19. Using immunoSEQ multiplex PCR, the repertoire was profiled, and TCRdb retains in-frame clones only, with some absent. The profile shows some 25,000 clones, around 77% of them singletons. Peptide-pool stimulation followed by sequencing identified expanded antigen-specific CD4+ clonotypes in the ViraFEST assay. Following an approximately ten-day culture, CD4+ T cells were purified. Their SARS-CoV-2 infection, verified by PCR, occurred between March and December 2020. No antigens are known for them. This specimen was CD4+ T cells from PBMCs cultured with SARS-CoV-2 spike peptides, taken before COVID-19 vaccination. Receptors were obtained from a human donor who had a prior SARS-CoV-2 infection.

This chain uses TRBV5-6 with TRBJ2-5; possibly TRBD2 for D (6 bases). CDR3 length: 14 residues. Germline lookup yields CDR1 SGHDT and CDR2 YYEEEE. V lost 4 bases and J 2 bases, leaving 12 bases between the germline ends. The CDR3 loop is CASSTTSFQETQYF. Written as DNA, the CDR3 is TGTGCCAGCAGCACCACTAGCTTTCAAGAGACCCAGTACTTC.

The count of this clone is one. The chain uses TRBV9 and TRBJ1-2; D ambiguous. V was shortened by 2 bases and J by 1 base, with 3 bases between the two germline ends. CDR3 size: 12 residues. Germline V gene lookup returns CDR1 SGDLS and CDR2 YYNGEE. Here the CDR3 DNA reads TGTGCCAGCAGCGTCAATAACTATGGCTACACCTTC. It codes for CASSVNNYGYTF.

V gene TRBV14 combines with J gene TRBJ1-4; D is undetermined. The germline V and J ends were trimmed by 5 bases and 8 bases, with 15 bases remaining between them. The CDR3 loop spans 14 amino acids. Germline V gene data show CDR1 as SGHDN and CDR2 as FVKESK. The CDR3 nucleotides read TGTGCCAGCAGCTTCGCCCCGGCTCCCGAAAAACTGTTTTTT. This gives the protein CASSFAPAPEKLFF.

The chain links TRBV5-4 to TRBJ2-7; D remains ambiguous. CDR3 length: 15 residues. Looked up from germline, CDR1 is SGHNT and CDR2 is YYREEE (reference sequence). The V and J ends lost 0 bases and 0 bases respectively, with 10 bases between them. CDR3 sequence reads: CASSLGVVTSYEQYF. CDR3 in DNA: TGTGCCAGCAGCTTGGGTGTCGTCACCTCCTACGAGCAGTACTTC.

The gene calls are TRBV4-3 and TRBJ1-2, with D unclear. CDR1 is LGHNA, CDR2 YSLEER, per germline. The length of the CDR3 is 15 residues. Trimming left V 2 bases short and J 5 bases short, with 15 bases between. The CDR3 loop reads CASSQLFRGPYGYTF. In DNA form, the CDR3 reads TGCGCCAGCAGCCAACTCTTCCGGGGTCCTTATGGCTACACCTTC.

The chain joins TRBV5-1 to TRBJ2-5; perhaps D is TRBD1 or TRBD2 (5 bases each). The CDR3 covers 15 residues. The germline CDR1 and CDR2 sequences are SGHRS and YFSETQ. Trimming pared 6 bases from V and 5 bases from J, leaving 20 bases between. This CDR3 is CASNSGASRGETQYF. CDR3 nucleotide sequence: TGCGCCAGCAATTCCGGGGCCTCGAGGGGCGAGACCCAGTACTTC.

The chain combines TRBV29-1 with TRBJ2-5; possible D gene TRBD2, 6 bases. This CDR3 spans 15 amino acids. Germline V CDR1 and CDR2: SQVTM, ANQGSEA. V lost 1 base and J 2 bases, leaving 14 bases between the germline ends. CDR3 DNA sequence: TGCAGCGTTGAAGGGGGGACGGGGGAACAAGAGACCCAGTACTTC. Its translation: CSVEGGTGEQETQYF.

This clone was seen a few times. The chain couples TRBV5-1 to TRBJ2-3; D is perhaps TRBD2 (6 bases). V was cut by 1 base and J by 7 bases, with 16 bases left in between. This CDR3 is 15 amino acids long. Germline CDR1 reads SGHRS; CDR2 reads YFSETQ. CDR3 loop: CASSLSVSGAYTQYF. Written as DNA, the CDR3 is TGCGCCAGCAGCTTGTCTGTTTCGGGAGCATATACGCAGTATTTT.

The rearrangement links TRBV9 to TRBJ1-1; D might be TRBD1 (5 bases). Germline-derived CDR1 and CDR2 are SGDLS and YYNGEE. The CDR3 runs 14 residues. Trimming stripped 0 bases from V and 1 base from J, with 7 bases between. CDR3 nucleotides: TGTGCCAGCAGCGTAGGACAGCGGAACACTGAAGCTTTCTTT. Amino acids: CASSVGQRNTEAFF.

The rearrangement joins TRBV7-2 to TRBJ1-2, with TRBD1 matching 7 bases. J lost 7 bases, V lost 5 bases, and 10 bases had no gene match. This CDR3 region has 14 residues. Germline V gene data show CDR1 as SGHTA and CDR2 as FQGNSA. CDR3 nucleotide sequence: TGTGCCAGCAGCCCACGACAGGGTTCGGGTGGCTACACCTTC. This encodes CASSPRQGSGGYTF. The whole variable domain, filled in from reference TRBV7-2 and TRBJ1-2, reads GAGVSQSPSNKVTEKGKDVELRCDPISGHTALYWYRQSLGQGLEFLIYFQGNSAPDKSGLPSDRFSAERTGGSVSTLTIQRTQQEDSAVYLCASSPRQGSGGYTFGSGTRLTVV.

The rearrangement links TRBV4-1 to TRBJ2-4; 8 nucleotides line up with TRBD1. V was clipped by 3 bases and J by 2 bases; unmatched bases: 3. Germline V gene data show CDR1 as MGHRA and CDR2 as YSYEKL. The CDR3 length is 15 residues. The CDR3 DNA reads as TGCGCCAGCAGCCATTCAGGGGGCCCCAAAAACATTCAGTACTTC. Translation: CASSHSGGPKNIQYF.

In its sample, this clone was seen once. The rearrangement joins TRBV5-1 to TRBJ2-5; the D gene is possibly TRBD1 (5 bases). This CDR3 is built from 15 residues. Trimming took off 0 bases at V and 2 bases at J, with 11 bases between the two ends. Germline assignment: CDR1 SGHRS and CDR2 YFSETQ. The DNA for the CDR3 is TGCGCCAGCAGCTTGGTGGCAGGGAAGCAAGAGACCCAGTACTTC. It codes for CASSLVAGKQETQYF.

V usage is TRBV11-3 and J usage is TRBJ2-7; TRBD2 agrees at 7 bases. This CDR3 contains 14 residues. Germline V gene data show CDR1 as SGHNT and CDR2 as YENEEA. The ends lost 3 bases at V and 2 bases at J; junction bases unmatched: 4. The chain's CDR3 is CASSFWEGPYEQYF. In DNA form, the CDR3 reads TGTGCCAGCAGCTTTTGGGAGGGCCCCTACGAGCAGTACTTC.

This chain joins TRBV9 and TRBJ1-6; no clear D gene. Germline V gene data show CDR1 as SGDLS and CDR2 as YYNGEE. This CDR3 comprises 14 residues. Trimming cost V 0 bases and J 6 bases, with 7 bases left between them. The CDR3 coding sequence is TGTGCCAGCAGCGTAGATCCGATTAATTCACCCCTCCACTTT. Residues: CASSVDPINSPLHF.

The rearrangement joins TRBV6-6 to TRBJ1-1, with TRBD1 identical over 9 bases. CDR3 length: 16 amino acids. Looked up from germline, CDR1 is MNHNY and CDR2 is SVGAGI (reference sequence). Unmatched junction bases numbered 10, after V lost 2 bases and J lost 6 bases. CDR3 protein: CASSYDNLGQGSEAFF. In DNA, the CDR3 is TGTGCCAGCAGTTACGACAACCTTGGACAGGGGTCTGAAGCTTTCTTT.

A few counts support this clone. The CDR3 protein is CASSKGPREAGEQYF. The CDR3 nucleotides are TGTGCCAGCAGCAAAGGTCCCAGGGAGGCTGGAGAGCAGTACTTC. V is TRBV21-1 and J is TRBJ2-7; the table assigns TRBD2, which was not confirmed against the DNA. TRBV21-1 is tagged as a pseudogene. This CDR3 comprises 15 residues.

In DNA form, the CDR3 reads TGTGCCAGCAGCGTAGCGGGCGGGGGGGCGTACAATGAGCAGTTCTTC. Protein sequence: CASSVAGGGAYNEQFF. This chain links TRBV9 with TRBJ2-1, with 9 positions matching TRBD2. CDR1 is SGDLS and CDR2 is YYNGEE in the germline V gene. V was pared by 0 bases and J by 4 bases, with 5 bases of the junction left unmatched. The CDR3 runs to 16 residues.

This clone is large in the sample. This sequence joins TRBV6-5 and TRBJ2-1, with 10 positions matching TRBD2. The CDR3 runs 15 residues. V shed 0 bases and J 8 bases; nucleotides not matched to a gene: 4. CDR1 and CDR2 from the germline V gene are MNHEY and SVGAGI. The CDR3 DNA sequence: TGTGCCAGCAGTTACTCTAGCGGGGGGTCCTATGAGCAGTTCTTC. Residues: CASSYSSGGSYEQFF.